The 12 T cell receptor beta chains presented below share a single source sample, sequenced in a study of follicular helper T cells after annual influenza vaccination (TCRdb year 2017). Libraries were built with the immunoSEQ multiplex PCR assay. The source is immuneACCESS, and TCRdb retained only in-frame sequences with V and J called. Part of the clones is not carried over; for the studies checked, unresolved V genes explain less than half of this, and the remainder is unexplained. The sample includes about 4,200 clones, with roughly 86% observed a single time. Under 0.9% of the sample is taken by the ten largest. The time point label here, explained by the study, means: 2015-2016 season, 7 days after influenza vaccination. Source: CXCR5+ CD38- circulating T follicular helper cells from blood, taken 7 days after influenza vaccination. The cell subset or site label for this specimen denotes: circulating Tfh, non-naive CD4+CXCR5+PD-1+ (ICOS+CD38+ or ICOS-CD38-). These TCRs come from an adult who received the influenza vaccine.

The chain recombines TRBV10-1 with TRBJ2-2, with 14 bases lining up with TRBD2. V shed 2 bases and J 4 bases; nucleotides not matched to a gene: 3. CDR3 length: 17 residues. The germline V gene encodes CDR1 WNHNN and CDR2 SYGVQD (reference sequence). The chain's CDR3 is CASSEGLAGGPTGELFF. In DNA, the CDR3 is TGCGCCAGCAGTGAGGGACTAGCGGGAGGCCCCACCGGGGAGCTGTTTTTT.

V is TRBV5-1 and J is TRBJ1-1; 12 nucleotides align to TRBD1. The trim removed 3 bases at V and 5 bases at J, leaving 5 bases unmatched. The CDR3 totals 15 residues. The V gene's germline CDR1 is SGHRS and CDR2 YFSETQ. In nucleotides, the CDR3 is TGCGCCAGCAGCTCCGGGACAGGGGGCACGACTGAAGCTTTCTTT. It translates to CASSSGTGGTTEAFF.

The chain uses TRBV6-1 and TRBJ1-5; D is ambiguous. Trimming took off 7 bases at V and 7 bases at J, with 8 bases between the two ends. The germline V gene encodes CDR1 MNHNS and CDR2 SASEGT. The CDR3 spans 11 residues. The CDR3 region has the DNA TGTGCCAGCACCTTAGGCCAGCCCCAGCATTTT. It specifies CASTLGQPQHF.

The chain joins TRBV4-1 to TRBJ2-3; no definite D call. From germline, CDR1 is MGHRA and CDR2 YSYEKL. The CDR3 totals 14 residues. Trimming took 0 bases from V and 2 from J, leaving 6 bases between them. The CDR3 DNA sequence: TGCGCCAGCAGCCAAGACCTCCTCACAGATACGCAGTATTTT. Protein: CASSQDLLTDTQYF.

The chain has TRBV4-2 and TRBJ2-7; the match to TRBD2 covers 14 bases. Germline CDR1 is LGHNA and CDR2 is YNFKEQ. This CDR3 contains 15 residues. The ends lost 3 bases at V and 4 bases at J; junction bases unmatched: 2. Here the CDR3 reads CASSQGLAGEYEQYF. As DNA, the CDR3 is TGTGCCAGCAGCCAGGGACTAGCGGGGGAATACGAGCAGTACTTC.

The V and J genes are TRBV15 and TRBJ2-3, with TRBD1 as a possible D gene (5 bases). This CDR3 has 16 residues. Deletions cut 3 bases from V and 2 bases from J, with 15 bases between. The germline gives CDR1 LNHNV, CDR2 YYDKDF (reference sequence). CDR3 nucleotides: TGTGCCACCAGCAGTTACTTCATGGGGCCCACAGATACGCAGTATTTT. As protein: CATSSYFMGPTDTQYF.

V and J are TRBV28 and TRBJ2-1; 10 nucleotides align to TRBD2. V shed 5 bases and J 3 bases; nucleotides not matched to a gene: 4. The CDR3 consists of 15 residues. Per the germline V gene, CDR1 is MDHEN and CDR2 is SYDVKM. CDR3 region: CASSTRTSGYNEQFF. The CDR3 bases are TGTGCCAGCAGTACTCGGACTAGCGGCTACAATGAGCAGTTCTTC.

The J gene is TRBJ1-1, the V gene TRBV23-1; D is ambiguous. TRBV23-1 is assigned to the ORF class and has an uncertain function. Trimming left V 0 bases short and J 5 bases short, with 22 bases between. The CDR3 contains 18 residues. The CDR3 loop reads CASSQSALRQVLLTEAFF. In nucleotides, the CDR3 is TGCGCCAGCAGTCAATCTGCATTACGTCAGGTACTTCTTACTGAAGCTTTCTTT.

This clone was detected once. In DNA form, the CDR3 reads TGCGCCAGCGTCGCATTATCGGGACAAGAGACCCAGTACTTC. This sequence encodes CASVALSGQETQYF. This chain links TRBV5-1 with TRBJ2-5; D is possibly TRBD2 (5 bases). The CDR3 loop spans 14 amino acids. The germline gives CDR1 SGHRS, CDR2 YFSETQ. V was pared by 7 bases and J by 2 bases, with 15 bases between.

The chain carries TRBV6-6 and TRBJ1-1; D unclear. V lost 6 bases and J lost 4, with 9 bases in between. Germline CDR1 MNHNY, CDR2 SVGAGI (reference sequence). This CDR3 is built from 12 residues. The CDR3 bases are TGTGCCAGCAGCCCTTTCAGCACTGAAGCTTTCTTT. It codes for CASSPFSTEAFF.

This rearrangement joins TRBV6-5 to TRBJ1-1, with D perhaps TRBD1 (5 bases). CDR1 is MNHEY, CDR2 SVGAGI, per germline. The length of the CDR3 is 13 residues. CDR3 nucleotide sequence: TGTGCTCCCCGGGGGGTTATGAACACTGAAGCTTTCTTT. Residues: CAPRGVMNTEAFF.

V usage is TRBV18 and J usage is TRBJ1-1, with a possible D match to TRBD1 (6 bases). The CDR3 consists of 13 residues. The V and J ends lost 6 bases and 1 base respectively, with 9 bases between them. Germline CDR1 is KGHSH and CDR2 is LQKENI. CDR3 amino acids: CASSSTGNTEAFF. CDR3 nucleotides: TGTGCCAGCTCGTCGACAGGGAACACTGAAGCTTTCTTT.